The rows below give T cell receptor beta chains drawn from one sample of a study of T cell repertoires in cytomegalovirus infection. TCRdb ran MiXCR on the reads and lists one entry per CDR3 protein. Of more than 85,000 distinct CDR3 sequences listed, approximately 17% are singletons. The sequencing sample was made of PBMCs. These receptors originate from a human donor in good health (CMV status not recorded). Some clones in this sample may be carry-over from other donors' samples. Each CDR3 is given with its conserved first and last residue. The D gene is left open where the match is weak. Expanded clones get a size class; other rows say once, few or many, or leave the size out.

CDR3 protein	CDR3 DNA	V gene	J gene	clone size	D gene
CAISESYLRRVYNEQFF	TGTGCCATCAGTGAGTCGTATCTGCGGCGGGTCTACAATGAGCAGTTCTTC	TRBV10-3	TRBJ2-1	many	NA
CASSGPIRGSEAFF	TGTGCCAGCAGTGGCCCAATACGGGGTTCTGAAGCTTTCTTT	TRBV25-1	TRBJ1-1	many	NA
CASKINRDTYEQYF	TGTGCCAGCAAGATTAACAGGGATACCTACGAGCAGTACTTC	TRBV6-5	TRBJ2-7	NA	NA
CSANRDRGVGEAFF	TGCAGTGCAAACCGGGACAGGGGAGTCGGTGAAGCTTTCTTT	TRBV20-1	TRBJ1-1	NA	TRBD1
CASSLGRSYNEKLFF	TGTGCCAGCAGTTTAGGGCGCAGCTATAATGAAAAACTGTTTTTT	TRBV12-3/TRBV12-4	TRBJ1-4	NA	NA
CASSLTKGGKQYF	TGTGCCAGCAGTTTAACGAAGGGAGGTAAGCAGTACTTC	TRBV28	TRBJ2-7	few	NA
CASSLLTGGPYEQFF	TGTGCCAGCAGCTTACTGACGGGGGGGCCGTATGAGCAGTTCTTC	TRBV7-8	TRBJ2-1	many	TRBD2
CASSLAWGAGGEQYF	TGTGCCAGCAGCTTGGCATGGGGGGCAGGGGGCGAGCAGTACTTC	TRBV5-4	TRBJ2-7	few	NA
CASREGTGGASPLHF	TGTGCCAGCAGAGAAGGGACAGGAGGGGCTTCACCCCTCCACTTT	TRBV6-5	TRBJ1-6	few	TRBD1
CASSPGQGGDTQYF	TGCGCCAGCAGCCCCGGACAGGGAGGAGATACGCAGTATTTT	TRBV4-3	TRBJ2-3	NA	TRBD1
CAISRGPLTNYGYTF	TGTGCCATCAGCAGGGGACCTCTGACTAACTATGGCTACACCTTC	TRBV10-3	TRBJ1-2	many	NA
CASSLRAGGLETQYF	TGTGCCAGCAGCTTACGAGCGGGGGGGCTTGAGACCCAGTACTTC	TRBV11-3	TRBJ2-5	few	TRBD2
CASSLAPASSGNTIYF	TGCGCCAGCAGCCTAGCACCTGCGAGCTCTGGAAACACCATATATTTT	TRBV4-1	TRBJ1-3	few	NA
CASSFIRDPYGYTF	TGTGCCAGCAGCTTTATAAGGGACCCGTATGGCTACACCTTC	TRBV7-9	TRBJ1-2	many	NA
CASGLDGGAEAFF	TGTGCCAGCGGACTAGATGGCGGAGCGGAAGCTTTCTTT	TRBV25-1	TRBJ1-1	few	NA
CAIRALGGIYGNTIYF	TGTGCCATCAGAGCCCTAGGGGGGATCTACGGAAACACCATATATTTT	TRBV10-3	TRBJ1-3	many	NA
CASSESTGGNSPLHF	TGTGCCAGCAGTGAATCGACAGGCGGCAATTCACCCCTCCACTTT	TRBV25-1	TRBJ1-6	NA	NA
CASSSPRPEGNSPLHF	TGTGCCAGCAGTTCTCCTCGGCCCGAGGGGAATTCACCCCTCCACTTT	TRBV28	TRBJ1-6	NA	NA
CASSFGLAGDEQFF	TGTGCCAGCAGTTTTGGACTAGCGGGGGATGAGCAGTTCTTC	TRBV12-3/TRBV12-4	TRBJ2-1	many	TRBD2
CASSYVPGNGLDRVLFF	TGTGCCAGCAGTTACGTGCCGGGGAACGGCCTGGACCGGGTACTGTTTTTT	TRBV6-2/TRBV6-3	TRBJ1-4	few	NA
CASSFRPTDYTGELFF	TGTGCCAGCAGCTTCCGACCGACAGACTACACCGGGGAGCTGTTTTTT	TRBV7-3	TRBJ2-2	many	NA
CSAPDTRGDEKLFF	TGCAGTGCGCCCGACACCCGGGGGGATGAAAAACTGTTTTTT	TRBV20-1	TRBJ1-4	few	NA
CASSQSLSNEKLFF	TGTGCCAGCAGCCAATCACTTAGTAATGAAAAACTGTTTTTT	TRBV3-1	TRBJ1-4	NA	NA
CAISGSVKGDNYGYTF	TGTGCCATCAGTGGCAGCGTAAAAGGGGATAACTATGGCTACACCTTC	TRBV10-3	TRBJ1-2	NA	NA
CASSGQIGDYEQYF	TGTGCCAGCAGCGGACAGATTGGCGACTACGAGCAGTACTTC	TRBV2	TRBJ2-7	few	NA
CASTSGRWGRQPQHF	TGTGCCAGCACCTCGGGTCGGTGGGGTAGGCAGCCCCAGCATTTT	TRBV7-2	TRBJ1-5	many	NA
CASSLDGVGANVLTF	TGTGCCAGCAGCTTAGACGGGGTTGGGGCCAACGTCCTGACTTTC	TRBV7-2	TRBJ2-6	few	NA
CASTAWGATDTQYF	TGTGCCAGCACCGCTTGGGGGGCCACAGATACGCAGTATTTT	TRBV2	TRBJ2-3	few	NA
CASSLGRGDSGYF	TGTGCCAGCAGCTTAGGGCGGGGGGACAGCGGATACTTC	TRBV7-2	TRBJ2-4	once	NA
CASSYWLAGAQETQYF	TGTGCCAGCAGTTACTGGCTAGCGGGGGCCCAAGAGACCCAGTACTTC	TRBV6-6	TRBJ2-5	NA	TRBD2
CASSLAGGVSYEQYF	TGTGCCAGCAGCTTAGCCGGGGGGGTTTCCTACGAGCAGTACTTC	TRBV7-2	TRBJ2-7	many	TRBD2
CASSQGVRLRNEQFF	TGTGCCAGCAGCCAAGGGGTCCGCCTGAGGAATGAGCAGTTCTTC	TRBV3-1	TRBJ2-1	few	NA
CSAIPGPVNTEAFF	TGCAGCGCCATTCCCGGTCCGGTGAACACTGAAGCTTTCTTT	TRBV29-1	TRBJ1-1	few	NA
CASRTGGAYNSPLHF	TGTGCCAGTAGGACAGGGGGCGCCTATAATTCACCCCTCCACTTT	TRBV19	TRBJ1-6	few	TRBD1
CASSRDRSNYGYTF	TGCGCCAGCAGCCGGGACAGGTCCAACTATGGCTACACCTTC	TRBV4-3	TRBJ1-2	few	TRBD1
CAISDIGLEPQHF	TGTGCCATCAGTGATATTGGGCTTGAGCCCCAGCATTTT	TRBV10-3	TRBJ1-5	few	NA
CASSLLLGGTGELFF	TGTGCCAGCAGCTTACTTTTGGGTGGCACCGGGGAGCTGTTTTTT	TRBV7-6	TRBJ2-2	many	NA
CASSPRTKTPEQYF	TGTGCCAGCAGCCCTCGGACAAAAACCCCCGAGCAGTACTTC	TRBV12-3/TRBV12-4	TRBJ2-7	few	NA
CASSSIQGNEQYF	TGTGCCAGCAGCTCAATCCAGGGAAATGAGCAGTACTTC	TRBV4-1	TRBJ2-7	NA	NA
CASSYRGQVTFHEQYF	TGTGCCAGCAGTTACCGGGGACAGGTGACTTTTCACGAGCAGTACTTC	TRBV12-3/TRBV12-4	TRBJ2-7	many	TRBD1
CASSLEGKSNQPQHF	TGTGCCAGCAGTTTGGAGGGCAAGAGCAATCAGCCCCAGCATTTT	TRBV12-3/TRBV12-4	TRBJ1-5	few	NA
CASRRRAYNEQFF	TGTGCCAGCCGACGACGGGCCTACAATGAGCAGTTCTTC	TRBV7-2	TRBJ2-1	medium-sized	NA
CASSGVSNTGELFF	TGTGCCAGCAGCGGTGTATCGAACACCGGGGAGCTGTTTTTT	TRBV2	TRBJ2-2	NA	NA
CASSEPPDFNTEAFF	TGTGCCAGCAGTGAACCCCCAGACTTTAACACTGAAGCTTTCTTT	TRBV2	TRBJ1-1	few	NA
CASTGTYQPQHF	TGTGCCAGTACAGGGACCTATCAGCCCCAGCATTTT	TRBV28	TRBJ1-5	few	NA
CASSSPLNSYNEQFF	TGTGCCAGCAGCTCACCTTTAAATTCCTACAATGAGCAGTTCTTC	TRBV7-8	TRBJ2-1	many	NA
CASSQGGGQGTDTQYF	TGTGCCAGCAGCCAAGGCGGGGGCCAGGGCACAGATACGCAGTATTTT	TRBV3-1	TRBJ2-3	NA	NA
CASSLAESGTHLFYGYTF	TGTGCCAGCAGCTTAGCCGAATCCGGGACACATCTCTTCTATGGCTACACCTTC	TRBV7-2	TRBJ1-2	many	NA
CASSLNGGDYGYTF	TGTGCCAGCAGTTTAAATGGGGGAGACTATGGCTACACCTTC	TRBV12-3/TRBV12-4	TRBJ1-2	NA	NA
CSVVLAARTGFYEQYF	TGCAGCGTTGTGCTCGCCGCCAGGACAGGGTTCTACGAGCAGTACTTC	TRBV29-1	TRBJ2-7	NA	TRBD1
CASRMGPSSYNSPLHF	TGTGCCAGCAGAATGGGGCCAAGCTCCTATAATTCACCCCTCCACTTT	TRBV12-3/TRBV12-4	TRBJ1-6	many	NA
CASSLWNRATDTQYF	TGTGCCAGCAGTTTATGGAACAGGGCGACAGATACGCAGTATTTT	TRBV28	TRBJ2-3	NA	NA